This T cell receptor beta chain was retrieved from a study of cytomegalovirus exposure and HLA in healthy donors. Findings and limits, study-wide: Looking again later, the authors saw that most CMV-associated TCR beta chains seemed HLA-restricted. TCR beta chains associated with HLA were, in a later analysis, more clonally expanded than equally common others. Reports credit the classifier with highly specific, highly sensitive diagnosis of cytomegalovirus status. Indistinguishable V segments, including TRBV6-2 and TRBV6-3, were excluded.

V gave up 2 bases and J gave up 4 bases, with 9 bases separating them. The CDR3 runs to 14 residues. The V gene's germline CDR1 is MNHNY and CDR2 SVGAGI (reference sequence). PCR employed 60 Vbeta and 13 Jbeta primers. Clones were read by immunoSEQ multiplex PCR, and TCRdb kept only the in-frame ones, dropping some. The table has fewer than 250,000 clones, roughly 80% seen once. As regards this clone: What it binds is unknown.

This chain uses TRBV6-6 with TRBJ2-1; the D is unclear. The sequence derives from a young woman in good health and CMV-seronegative. Sequenced input: PBMCs. CDR3 loop: CASSYRVEYNEQFF. The CDR3 coding sequence is TGTGCCAGCAGTTACCGGGTGGAATACAATGAGCAGTTCTTC.